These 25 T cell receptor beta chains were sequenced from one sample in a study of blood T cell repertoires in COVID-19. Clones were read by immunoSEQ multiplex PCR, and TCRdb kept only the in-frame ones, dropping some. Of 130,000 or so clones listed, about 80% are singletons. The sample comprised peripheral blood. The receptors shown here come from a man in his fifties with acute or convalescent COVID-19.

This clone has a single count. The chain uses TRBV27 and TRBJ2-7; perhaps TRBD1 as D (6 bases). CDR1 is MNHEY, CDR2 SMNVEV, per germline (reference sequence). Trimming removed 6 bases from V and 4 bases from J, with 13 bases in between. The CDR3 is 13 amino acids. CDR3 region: CASRATGLYEQYF. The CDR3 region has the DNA TGTGCCAGCAGGGCCACAGGGCTTTACGAGCAGTACTTC.

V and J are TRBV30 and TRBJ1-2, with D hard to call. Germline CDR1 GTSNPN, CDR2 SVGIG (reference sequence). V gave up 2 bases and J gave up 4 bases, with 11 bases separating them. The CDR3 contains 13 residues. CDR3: CAWSRSTTYGYTF. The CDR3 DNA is TGTGCCTGGAGTAGATCGACTACCTATGGCTACACCTTC. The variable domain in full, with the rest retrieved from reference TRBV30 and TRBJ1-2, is SQTIHQWPATLVQPVGSPLSLECTVEGTSNPNLYWYRQAAGRGLQLLFYSVGIGQISSEVPQNLSASRPQDRQFILSSKKLLLSDSGFYLCAWSRSTTYGYTFGSGTRLTVV.

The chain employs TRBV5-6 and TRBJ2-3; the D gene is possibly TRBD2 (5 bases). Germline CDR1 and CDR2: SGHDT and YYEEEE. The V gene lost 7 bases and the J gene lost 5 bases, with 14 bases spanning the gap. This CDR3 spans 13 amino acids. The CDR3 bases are TGTGCCAGCCTCCCCATTGAGGGAGATACGCAGTATTTT. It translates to CASLPIEGDTQYF.

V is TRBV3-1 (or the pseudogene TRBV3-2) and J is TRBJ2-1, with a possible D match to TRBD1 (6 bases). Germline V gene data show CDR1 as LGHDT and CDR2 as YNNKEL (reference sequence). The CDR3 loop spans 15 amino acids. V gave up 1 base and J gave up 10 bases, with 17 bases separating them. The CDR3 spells CASSQVGVGAGEQFF. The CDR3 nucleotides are TGTGCCAGCAGCCAAGTGGGTGTGGGGGCAGGCGAGCAGTTCTTC.

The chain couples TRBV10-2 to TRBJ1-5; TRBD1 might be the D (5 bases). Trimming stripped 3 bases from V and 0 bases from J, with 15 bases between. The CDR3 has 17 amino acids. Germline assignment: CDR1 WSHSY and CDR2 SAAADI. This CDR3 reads CASSESLYRYSNQPQHF. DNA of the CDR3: TGCGCCAGCAGTGAATCCTTATACAGGTATAGCAATCAGCCCCAGCATTTT.

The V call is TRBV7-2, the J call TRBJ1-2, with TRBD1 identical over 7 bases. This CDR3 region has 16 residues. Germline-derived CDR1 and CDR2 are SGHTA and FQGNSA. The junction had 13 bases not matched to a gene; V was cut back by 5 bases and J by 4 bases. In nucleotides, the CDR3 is TGTGCCAGCAGCCCCCACCGCCTTGACAGGGTCTATGGCTACACCTTC. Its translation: CASSPHRLDRVYGYTF.

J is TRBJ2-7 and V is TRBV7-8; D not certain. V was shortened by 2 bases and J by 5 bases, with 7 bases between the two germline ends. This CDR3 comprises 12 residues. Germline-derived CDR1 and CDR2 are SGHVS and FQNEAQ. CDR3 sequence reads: CASSLTSNEQYF. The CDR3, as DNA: TGTGCCAGCAGCTTAACTTCCAACGAGCAGTACTTC. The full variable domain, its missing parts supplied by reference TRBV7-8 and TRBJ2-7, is GAGVSQSPRYKVAKRGQDVALRCDPISGHVSLFWYQQALGQGPEFLTYFQNEAQLDKSGLPSDRFFAERPEGSVSTLKIQRTQQEDSAVYLCASSLTSNEQYFGPGTRLTVT.

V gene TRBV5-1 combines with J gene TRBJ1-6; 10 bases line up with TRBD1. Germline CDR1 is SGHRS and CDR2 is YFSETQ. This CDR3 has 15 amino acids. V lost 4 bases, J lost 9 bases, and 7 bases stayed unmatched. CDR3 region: CASSNLDRGGSPLHF. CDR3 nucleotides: TGCGCCAGCAGCAACCTGGACAGGGGGGGTTCACCCCTCCACTTT.

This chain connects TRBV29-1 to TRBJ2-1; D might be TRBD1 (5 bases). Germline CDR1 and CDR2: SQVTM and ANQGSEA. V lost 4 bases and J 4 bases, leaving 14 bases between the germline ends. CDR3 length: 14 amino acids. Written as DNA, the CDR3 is TGCAGCGTTGTAACAGGCCCACGTTACAATGAGCAGTTCTTC. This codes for CSVVTGPRYNEQFF.

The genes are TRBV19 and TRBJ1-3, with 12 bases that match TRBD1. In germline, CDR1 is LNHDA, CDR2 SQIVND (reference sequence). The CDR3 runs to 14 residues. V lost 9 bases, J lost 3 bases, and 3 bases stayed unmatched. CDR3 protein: CASGTGGDGNTIYF. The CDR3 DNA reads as TGTGCCAGCGGGACAGGGGGCGATGGAAACACCATATATTTT.

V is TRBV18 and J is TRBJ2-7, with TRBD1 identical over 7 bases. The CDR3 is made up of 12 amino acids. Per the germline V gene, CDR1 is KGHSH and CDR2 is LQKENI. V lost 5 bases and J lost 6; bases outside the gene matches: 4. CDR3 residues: CASSGTGVEQYF. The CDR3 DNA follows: TGTGCCAGCTCAGGAACAGGGGTCGAGCAGTACTTC.

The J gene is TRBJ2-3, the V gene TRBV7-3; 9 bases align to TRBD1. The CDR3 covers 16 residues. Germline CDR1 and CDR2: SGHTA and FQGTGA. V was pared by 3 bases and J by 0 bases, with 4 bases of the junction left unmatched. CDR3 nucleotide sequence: TGTGCCAGCAGCTTTTCCGGGACAGGGAGCACAGATACGCAGTATTTT. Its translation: CASSFSGTGSTDTQYF.

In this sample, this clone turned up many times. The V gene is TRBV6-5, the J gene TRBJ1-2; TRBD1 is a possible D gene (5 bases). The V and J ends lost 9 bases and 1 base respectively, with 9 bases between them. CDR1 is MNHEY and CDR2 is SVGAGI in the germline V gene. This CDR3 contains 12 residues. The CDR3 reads CASRQINYGYTF. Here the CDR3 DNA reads TGTGCCAGTAGACAGATTAACTATGGCTACACCTTC.

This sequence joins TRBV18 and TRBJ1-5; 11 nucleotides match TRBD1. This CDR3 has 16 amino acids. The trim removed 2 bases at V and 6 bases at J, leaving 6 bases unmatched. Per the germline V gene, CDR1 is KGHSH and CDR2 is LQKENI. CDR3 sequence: CASSPEDRGRSQPQHF. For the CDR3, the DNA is TGTGCCAGCTCACCAGAGGACAGGGGGCGCAGTCAGCCCCAGCATTTT.

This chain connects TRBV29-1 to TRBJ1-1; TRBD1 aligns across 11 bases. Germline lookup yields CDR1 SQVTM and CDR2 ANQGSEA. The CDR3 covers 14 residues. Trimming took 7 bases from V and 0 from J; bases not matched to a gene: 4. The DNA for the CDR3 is TGCAGCGCCAGGACAGGGGGCATGAACACTGAAGCTTTCTTT. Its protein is CSARTGGMNTEAFF.

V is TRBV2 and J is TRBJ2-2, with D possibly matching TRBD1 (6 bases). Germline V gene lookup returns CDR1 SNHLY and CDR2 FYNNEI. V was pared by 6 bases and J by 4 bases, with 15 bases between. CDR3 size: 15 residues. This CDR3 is CASRQGFLVTGELFF. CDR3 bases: TGTGCCAGCAGGCAGGGGTTTTTGGTCACCGGGGAGCTGTTTTTT.

The CDR3 loop reads CATSQEQGAGYGYTF. The CDR3 nucleotides read TGTGCCACCAGCCAAGAACAGGGGGCCGGCTATGGCTACACCTTC. This rearrangement joins TRBV15 to TRBJ1-2; TRBD1 matches at 9 bases. With V trimmed by 5 bases and J by 4 bases, 8 bases remained unmatched. There are 15 residues in the CDR3. CDR1 is LNHNV, CDR2 YYDKDF, per germline (reference sequence).

Here the CDR3 reads CASSQRTAYEQYV. DNA for the CDR3: TGCGCCAGCAGTCAGCGGACAGCGTACGAGCAGTACGTC. The chain links TRBV23-1 to TRBJ2-7, with TRBD1 as a possible D gene (6 bases). TRBV23-1 is recorded as an ORF, its role being uncertain. V lost 3 bases and J 4 bases, leaving 10 bases between the germline ends. The CDR3 consists of 13 residues.

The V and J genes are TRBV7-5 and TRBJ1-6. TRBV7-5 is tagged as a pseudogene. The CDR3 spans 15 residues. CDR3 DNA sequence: TGTGCCAGAAGCTTAGCCAATAGTAGCCCGCACGAGTTCCACTTT. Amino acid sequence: CARSLANSSPHEFHF.

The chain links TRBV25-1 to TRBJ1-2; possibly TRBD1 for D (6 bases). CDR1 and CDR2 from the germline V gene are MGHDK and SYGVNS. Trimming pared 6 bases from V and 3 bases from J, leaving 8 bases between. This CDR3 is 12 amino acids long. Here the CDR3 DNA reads TGTGCCAGCAGACAGGGTGACTATGGCTACACCTTC. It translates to CASRQGDYGYTF.

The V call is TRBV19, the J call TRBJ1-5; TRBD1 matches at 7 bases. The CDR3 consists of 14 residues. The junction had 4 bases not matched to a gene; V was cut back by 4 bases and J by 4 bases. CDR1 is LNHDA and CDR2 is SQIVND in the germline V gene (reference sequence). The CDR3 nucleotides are TGTGCCAGTAGTACATCACAGGGGAATCAGCCCCAGCATTTT. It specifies CASSTSQGNQPQHF.

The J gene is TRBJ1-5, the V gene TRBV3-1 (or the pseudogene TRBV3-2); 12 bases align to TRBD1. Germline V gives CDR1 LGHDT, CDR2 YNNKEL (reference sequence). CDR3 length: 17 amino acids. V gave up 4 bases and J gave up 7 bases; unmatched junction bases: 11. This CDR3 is CASSLGTGGLRGQPQHF. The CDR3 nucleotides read TGTGCCAGCAGCCTTGGGACAGGGGGCCTCCGAGGACAGCCCCAGCATTTT.

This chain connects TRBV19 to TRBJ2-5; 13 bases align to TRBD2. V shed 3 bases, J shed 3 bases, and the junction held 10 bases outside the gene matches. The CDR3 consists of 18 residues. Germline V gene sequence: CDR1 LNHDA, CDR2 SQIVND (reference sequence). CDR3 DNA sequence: TGTGCCAGTAGTATCACTAGCGGGGGGGCCGGTTTCGAAGAGACCCAGTACTTC. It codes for CASSITSGGAGFEETQYF.

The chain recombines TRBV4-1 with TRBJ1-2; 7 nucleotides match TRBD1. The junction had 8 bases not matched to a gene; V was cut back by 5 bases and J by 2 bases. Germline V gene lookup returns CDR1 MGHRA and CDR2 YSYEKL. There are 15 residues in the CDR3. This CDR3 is CASSSSDRMNYGYTF. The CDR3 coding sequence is TGCGCCAGCAGCTCTTCGGACAGGATGAACTATGGCTACACCTTC.

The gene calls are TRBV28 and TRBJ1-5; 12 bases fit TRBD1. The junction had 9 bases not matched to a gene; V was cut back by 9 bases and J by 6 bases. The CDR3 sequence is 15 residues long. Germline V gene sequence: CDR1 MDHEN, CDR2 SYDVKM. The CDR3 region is CASRLGTGGLQPQHF. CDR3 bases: TGTGCCAGTCGACTCGGGACAGGGGGCCTTCAGCCCCAGCATTTT.